This entry describes one TCR beta chain. Its antigen is unknown. Sorting of CD4+ naive, central memory, regulatory and stem cell-like memory cells was performed via CD45RO/CCR7/CD25/CD127/CD95/CD27. Purities over 95% were achieved in all sorted populations. The entry originates in a study of beta chain features in type 1 diabetes. Study outcomes and limitations: Researchers report that Type 1 diabetes patients had moderately but significantly shorter TCRB CDR3s across all four CD4+ subsets.

What was sequenced were expressed TCRB transcripts, since all of the isolated RNA had been reverse transcribed. Using immunoSEQ multiplex PCR, the repertoire was profiled, and TCRdb retains in-frame clones only, with some absent. Counted here are 160,000 or so clones, around 10% occurring once; the ten biggest clones make up about 2%. With 5 bases clipped from V and 4 bases from J, the junction kept 6 bases outside the gene matches. Germline loops: CDR1 SGHVS, CDR2 FNYEAQ. The CDR3 runs 16 residues. Sequences were obtained from central memory CD4+ T cells from blood. The chain recombines TRBV7-6 with TRBJ2-5; TRBD2 aligns across 14 bases. The source is a man aged 18 to 29 in good health. Here the CDR3 reads CASSPTSGRATETQYF. CDR3 coding DNA: TGTGCCAGCAGCCCGACTAGCGGGAGGGCCACAGAGACCCAGTACTTC.